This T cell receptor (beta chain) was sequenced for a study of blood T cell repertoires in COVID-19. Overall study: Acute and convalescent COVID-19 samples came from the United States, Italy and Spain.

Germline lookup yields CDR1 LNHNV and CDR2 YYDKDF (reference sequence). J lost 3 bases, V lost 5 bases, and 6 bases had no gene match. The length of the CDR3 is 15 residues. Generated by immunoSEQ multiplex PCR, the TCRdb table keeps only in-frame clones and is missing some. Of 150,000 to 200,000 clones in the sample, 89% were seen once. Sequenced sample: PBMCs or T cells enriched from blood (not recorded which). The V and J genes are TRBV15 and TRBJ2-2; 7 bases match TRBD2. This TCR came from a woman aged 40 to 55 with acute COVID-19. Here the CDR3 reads CATSAGGRYTGELFF. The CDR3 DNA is TGTGCCACCAGCGCTGGCGGGAGATACACCGGGGAGCTGTTTTTT.